One sample yielded the 10 T cell receptor beta chains listed below, sequenced in a study of T cells after yellow fever vaccination. A single record per CDR3 protein comes from TCRdb applying MiXCR to the 5' RACE reads. The data hold some 300,000 distinct CDR3 sequences, with roughly 8.7% observed a single time. The source was CD4+ T cells sorted from PBMCs, collected 5 days after the yellow fever booster vaccination. The receptor source for this set is a man aged 18 to 30 who received the YFV17D yellow fever vaccine.

This clonotype was counted a few times. The rearrangement links TRBV7-6 to TRBJ1-3, with a possible D match to TRBD1 (6 bases). CDR1 is SGHVS and CDR2 is FNYEAQ in the germline V gene. V was trimmed by 5 bases and J by 4 bases, leaving 12 bases between them. The CDR3 has 14 amino acids. Written as DNA, the CDR3 is TGTGCCAGCAGCCTTACAGGGAACGGAAACACCATATATTTT. Its protein is CASSLTGNGNTIYF.

This chain joins TRBV11-1 and TRBJ2-2; no firm D call. The CDR3 spans 14 residues. V lost 3 bases and J 4 bases, leaving 9 bases between the germline ends. Germline CDR1 and CDR2: SGHAT and FQDESV (reference sequence). CDR3 in DNA: TGTGCCAGCAGCTTCTGGCACCGCACCGGGGAGCTGTTTTTT. Protein product: CASSFWHRTGELFF. Together with reference TRBV11-1 and TRBJ2-2, the CDR3 gives the full variable domain: EAEVAQSPRYKITEKSQAVAFWCDPISGHATLYWYRQILGQGPELLVQFQDESVVDDSQLPKDRFSAERLKGVDSTLKIQPAELGDSAMYLCASSFWHRTGELFFGEGSRLTVL.

Only a few counts were recorded for this clonotype. This sequence joins TRBV24-1 and TRBJ2-1, with 7 bases identical to TRBD1. The germline CDR1 and CDR2 sequences are KGHDR and SFDVKD. CDR3 length equals 12 residues. The V segment lost 8 bases and the J segment 7 bases; nucleotides outside the gene matches: 4. CDR3 nucleotides: TGTGCCACCAACTCGGACAGGAATGAGCAGTTCTTC. This encodes CATNSDRNEQFF.

The genes are TRBV4-1 and TRBJ1-4; 9 bases agree with TRBD1. Germline lookup yields CDR1 MGHRA and CDR2 YSYEKL. Trimming cost V 5 bases and J 4 bases; bases outside gene matches: 5. This CDR3 region has 15 residues. CDR3 sequence reads: CASSLQGASNEKLFF. The DNA for the CDR3 is TGCGCCAGCAGCTTACAGGGGGCCAGTAATGAAAAACTGTTTTTT.

This clonotype showed up many times. The chain links TRBV5-1 to TRBJ2-4; 8 bases are a match to TRBD1. The CDR3 is 14 amino acids. Trimming removed 0 bases from V and 8 bases from J; junction bases left unmatched: 4. Germline-derived CDR1 and CDR2 are SGHRS and YFSETQ. The CDR3 nucleotides read TGCGCCAGCAGCTTGGCGTCAGGGGGCGACATTCAGTACTTC. Translated: CASSLASGGDIQYF.

The chain uses TRBV6-2 or TRBV6-3 and TRBJ2-3; the D call may be TRBD1 or TRBD2 (6 bases each). CDR1 and CDR2 from the germline V gene are MNHEY and SVGEGT. This CDR3 is built from 16 residues. V shed 8 bases and J shed 5 bases, with 23 bases lying between them. DNA for the CDR3: TGTGCCAGCGGCGACCGAAGAGGGGGGAAGGTAGATACGCAGTATTTT. The encoded protein is CASGDRRGGKVDTQYF.

This clonotype was seen only a few times. The chain couples TRBV30 to TRBJ2-6; D gene unclear. Deletions cut 1 base from V and 0 bases from J, with 4 bases between. The CDR3 extends over 14 amino acids. Germline CDR1 and CDR2: GTSNPN and SVGIG (reference sequence). CDR3 in amino acids: CAWSGVSGANVLTF. The CDR3 DNA sequence: TGTGCCTGGAGTGGGGTCTCTGGGGCCAACGTCCTGACTTTC.

This clonotype was counted only a few times. The J gene is TRBJ2-5, the V gene TRBV5-4; the match to TRBD2 covers 10 bases. The CDR3 is 15 amino acids. J lost 1 base, V lost 4 bases, and 4 bases had no gene match. Looked up from germline, CDR1 is SGHNT and CDR2 is YYREEE (reference sequence). This CDR3 is CASSAGTSAQETQYF. As DNA, the CDR3 is TGTGCCAGCAGCGCCGGGACTAGCGCCCAAGAGACCCAGTACTTC. Full variable domain (missing parts from reference TRBV5-4 and TRBJ2-5): ETGVTQSPTHLIKTRGQQVTLRCSSQSGHNTVSWYQQALGQGPQFIFQYYREEENGRGNFPPRFSGLQFPNYSSELNVNALELDDSALYLCASSAGTSAQETQYFGPGTRLLVL.

This rearrangement joins TRBV5-1 to TRBJ2-4, with no clear D. The ends were cut back, 4 bases at V and 8 bases at J, with 10 bases in the middle. CDR3 length: 12 amino acids. Germline loops: CDR1 SGHRS, CDR2 YFSETQ. The CDR3 bases are TGCGCCAGCAGCCTCCGAGGAGACATTCAGTACTTC. The encoded protein is CASSLRGDIQYF.

This clonotype was observed a handful of times. The chain combines TRBV5-1 with TRBJ2-5; TRBD1 agrees at 11 bases. This CDR3 spans 15 amino acids. CDR1 and CDR2 from the germline V gene are SGHRS and YFSETQ. Losses at the gene ends were 4 bases for V and 4 bases for J; bases not matched to a gene: 6. The CDR3 sequence is CASSTGTGGRETQYF. CDR3 coding DNA: TGCGCCAGCAGCACGGGGACAGGGGGACGAGAGACCCAGTACTTC.